This T cell receptor beta chain was captured in a study of T cells after yellow fever vaccination. Whole-study findings and limits: Peaking faster, on day 5 versus 15, the secondary response was nonetheless weaker. There was a small share of clonotypes that showed up in both the CD4 and CD8 compartments.

The V gene lost 0 bases and the J gene lost 0 bases, with 15 bases spanning the gap. From germline, CDR1 is MNHNY and CDR2 SVGAGI (reference sequence). The length of the CDR3 is 19 residues. In the case of this clonotype: Its antigen is still unknown.

Conversion of TCR transcripts into cDNA relied on 5'RACE template switching, which added a universal primer site and UMIs. TCRdb used MiXCR to reprocess the 5' RACE reads, holding one entry per CDR3 protein. The table includes some 300,000 distinct CDR3 sequences, approximately 10% detected once. The material sequenced was CD4+ T cells sorted from PBMCs, taken 5 days after the yellow fever booster vaccination. This TCR derives from a man between 18 and 35 years old who received the YFV17D yellow fever vaccine. The rearrangement uses TRBV6-6 and TRBJ1-6; TRBD1 is a possible D gene (5 bases). The CDR3 is CASSYSGGGSSSYNSPLHF. The CDR3, as DNA: TGTGCCAGCAGTTACTCGGGGGGGGGTTCTAGCTCCTATAATTCACCCCTCCACTTT.